The present TCR beta chain was sequenced within a study of blood T cell repertoires in COVID-19. Study-level information: Both acute and convalescent COVID-19 samples were obtained from the United States, Italy and Spain. The analysed material was cDNA or gDNA that came from T cells, B-cell-depleted T cells, or PBMCs.

The CDR3 is 14 amino acids. The germline gives CDR1 SNHLY, CDR2 FYNNEI. V was clipped by 4 bases and J by 0 bases, with 10 bases between them. Authors' methods: Researchers report that nucleated cell counts were estimated from reference gene primer amplification. Profiled with immunoSEQ multiplex PCR; TCRdb holds only in-frame clones, not every one. V, J and clone size derive from that table, while D and trimming were established from the DNA sequence. The data contain roughly 250,000 clones, around 90% of them seen just once; the ten biggest clones take up 7.2%. The sequenced sample was peripheral blood. This TCR derives from a man between 60 and 75 years old who had recovered from COVID-19. V usage is TRBV2 and J usage is TRBJ2-7; no clear D. CDR3 sequence: CASSVAPSSYEQYF. In nucleotides, the CDR3 is TGTGCCAGCAGTGTGGCGCCTAGCTCCTACGAGCAGTACTTC.